The rows below give T cell receptor beta chains drawn from one sample of a study of blood T cell repertoires in COVID-19. Produced via immunoSEQ multiplex PCR; TCRdb's table is partial and in-frame only. The table lists about 120,000 clones, over 65% of them singletons, with 4% to 5% in the top ten. Sample: peripheral blood. The receptor set was obtained from a woman aged 70-85 years with acute or convalescent COVID-19. Both conserved end residues are part of each CDR3. The order of the fields is J gene, D gene, clone size, V gene, CDR3 DNA, CDR3 protein. The D gene is left open where the match is weak. Size tells how often a clone was seen (once, few, many) or the class of an expanded clone, and some rows leave it out.

TRBJ1-3 | TRBD1 | few | TRBV7-3 | TGTGCCAGCAGCCCCACAGGGGAGGAAAACACCATATATTTT | CASSPTGEENTIYF
TRBJ1-3 | . | . | TRBV7-9 | TGTGCCAGCAGCTTACGCTTTTCACAGGGCCGATTTGGTAGCACCATATATTTT | CASSLRFSQGRFGSTIYF
TRBJ1-2 | . | . | TRBV3-1/TRBV3-2 | TGTGCCAGCAGCCAACGAGACAGGAACTATGGCTACACCTTC | CASSQRDRNYGYTF
TRBJ1-3 | TRBD1 | . | TRBV2 | TGTGCCAGCACAGGGGCAGGGGGAGCCGGAAACACCATATATTTT | CASTGAGGAGNTIYF
TRBJ2-2 | TRBD2 | . | TRBV7-3 | TGTGCCAGCAGCCAGGGACTACTCACCGGGGAGCTGTTTTTT | CASSQGLLTGELFF
TRBJ1-6 | . | . | TRBV20-1 | TGCAGTGCTAGTGATTCCCAGGGAAATTCACCCCTCCACTTT | CSASDSQGNSPLHF
TRBJ2-3 | TRBD2 | . | TRBV2 | TGTGCCAGCAGTGTGAGCGGGGGGGCCATGGCGCAGTATTTT | CASSVSGGAMAQYF
TRBJ2-1 | TRBD2 | . | TRBV9 | TGTGCCAGCAGCCTCTCGGGACTAGCGGGGGGGTACAATGAGCAGTTCTTC | CASSLSGLAGGYNEQFF
TRBJ2-3 | TRBD2 | . | TRBV19 | TGTGCCAGTAGTAGTATGGAACTAGCGGGGTTGGATACGCAGTATTTT | CASSSMELAGLDTQYF
TRBJ2-5 | . | once | TRBV15 | TGTGCCACCAGCAGAGATAAGGGGTACCAAGAGACCCAGTACTTC | CATSRDKGYQETQYF
TRBJ1-2 | TRBD1 | . | TRBV7-9 | TGTGCCAGCAGATACACTTCCGGGACAGGGGGCTATGGCTACACCTTC | CASRYTSGTGGYGYTF
TRBJ1-5 | TRBD1 | . | TRBV6-2/TRBV6-3 | TGTGCCAGCAGTTCCATTCAGGGGGAAGGCAATCAGCCCCAGCATTTT | CASSSIQGEGNQPQHF
TRBJ1-2 | . | few | TRBV29-1 | TGCAGCGTGACAGGTATAGCTAACTATGGCTACACCTTC | CSVTGIANYGYTF
TRBJ2-2 | TRBD2 | . | TRBV9 | TGTGCCAGCGGCCCGCGGGGGGCCATGAGTACCGGGGAGCTGTTTTTT | CASGPRGAMSTGELFF
TRBJ1-4 | . | once | TRBV7-9 | TGTGCCAGCAGCCCGCGGACAGTTGAAAAACTGTTTTTT | CASSPRTVEKLFF
TRBJ2-1 | TRBD1 | . | TRBV30 | TGTGCCTGGAGTCGACAGGGGGTAGGTAATGAGCAGTTCTTC | CAWSRQGVGNEQFF